This entry is about one T cell receptor beta chain. This sample includes further DNA sequences coding for the same CDR3. Following RNA extraction, reverse transcription yielded cDNA that acted as the sequencing template. Generated by immunoSEQ multiplex PCR, the TCRdb table keeps only in-frame clones and is missing some. The sample lists about 270,000 clones; 60% were seen once. Treatment meaning: oral pan-JAK inhibitor, 5-10 mg twice daily. The data were taken from a study of CD8+ T cells in alopecia areata. Trimming shortened V by 0 bases and J by 5 bases, and 7 bases separated the two germline ends. CDR3 size: 13 residues. In germline, CDR1 is GTSNPN, CDR2 SVGIG (reference sequence).

Source: CD4+ T cells sorted from blood, taken around week 52, from a patient treated with tofacitinib. V gene TRBV30 combines with J gene TRBJ1-4, with D unclear. This receptor was obtained from a human donor with alopecia areata. The CDR3 DNA reads TGTGCCTGGAGTGTACGCGGGAATGAAAAACTGTTTTTT. It is translated as CAWSVRGNEKLFF.